The following is a T cell receptor (beta chain) sequence with its context. Its antigen is unknown. No qualities accompany the bases; no much larger clone lies one base away. Genomic DNA was extracted from sorted cells for sequencing of the TCRbeta CDR3 region. The immunoSEQ Assay was used to sequence the TCRbeta CDR3 regions. TCRdb retrieved this table from immuneACCESS and kept in-frame rearrangements only. Not all clones are present; in checked studies, unresolved V genes account for under half, and no reason is known for the remainder. The sample profile shows tens of thousands of clones; roughly 89% of them were found once. The top ten constitute approximately 30% of the sample. The data belong to a study of OX40 agonist ivuxolimab in advanced cancers. About the study as a whole: Ivuxolimab was an agonistic, fully human IgG2 monoclonal antibody directed against OX40 (CD134), a costimulatory receptor. Intravenous ivuxolimab was administered to patients every 2 weeks at six dose levels: 0.01, 0.1, 0.3, 1.5, 3 and 10 mg/kg. Of the approximately 54 patients in dose escalation, 19 had hepatocellular carcinoma, roughly 15 had melanoma, 9 had renal cell carcinoma and 9 had head and neck cancer. In the dose-escalation cohort, approximately 83% of patients were male, and the mean age was around 65 years with a range of about 20 to 80. Patients were allowed to have had prior anti-PD-1, anti-PD-L1 or anti-CTLA-4 therapy, and approximately 37% of the dose-escalation patients had been treated with checkpoint inhibitors. Partial responses were achieved by three dose-escalation patients, of whom one had hepatocellular carcinoma and two had cutaneous melanoma. Peripheral TCRbeta sequencing aimed to test whether ivuxolimab altered TCR sequence diversity and caused clonal T-cell expansion. The paper reports the monotherapy dose-escalation portion (N of about 47 patients) of the phase I ivuxolimab trial.

The paper as a whole reports these results and caveats: After ivuxolimab, more expanded clones were found on average in CD8+ T cells than in CD4+ T cells. In partial responders in the 0.1-3.0 mg/kg groups, normalized peripheral clonal expansion was found to be among the lowest, especially among CD8+ T cells. At doses of 0.1 to 3.0 mg/kg, clonal expansion of both CD4+ and CD8+ T cells in blood was seen between baseline and week 6. Which antigens the clonally expanded peripheral T cells were specific for was not determined. Low levels of normalized T-cell clonal expansion were also seen in some nonresponding patients.

The trial excluded patients who had a history of autoimmune disease or who were on systemic immunosuppression. In every dose cohort, peripheral blood was drawn for TCR sequencing at baseline, cycle 4 day 1, and cycle 7 day 1. The samples were drawn from a first-in-human, open-label, multicenter phase I dose-escalation trial of ivuxolimab. Adults with locally advanced or metastatic melanoma, renal cell, hepatocellular, or head and neck squamous cell carcinoma were enrolled in the trial. CD4+ and CD8+ T cells were sorted separately from peripheral blood before TCR sequencing. Counted from cysteine to phenylalanine, this CDR3 has 14 amino acids. Only the CDR3 DNA stays, 42 bases, in frame from base 1. According to the germline V gene, CDR1 reads MNHNS and CDR2 reads SASEGT. Between the V and J ends, shortened by 8 bases and 0 bases respectively, the junction contains 12 bases.

The receptor chain draws on TRBV6-1 and TRBJ2-3; the D region is possibly TRBD1 or TRBD2, each matching across 6 bases. Sample: CD4+ or CD8+ T cells sorted from blood, taken in a trial of the OX40 agonist ivuxolimab. This TCR came from an adult with an advanced solid tumor such as melanoma, head and neck, liver or kidney cancer. The CDR3 protein sequence reads: CASGRGDSTDTQYF. Read as DNA, the sequence is TGTGCCAGCGGTAGGGGGGATAGCACAGATACGCAGTATTTT.